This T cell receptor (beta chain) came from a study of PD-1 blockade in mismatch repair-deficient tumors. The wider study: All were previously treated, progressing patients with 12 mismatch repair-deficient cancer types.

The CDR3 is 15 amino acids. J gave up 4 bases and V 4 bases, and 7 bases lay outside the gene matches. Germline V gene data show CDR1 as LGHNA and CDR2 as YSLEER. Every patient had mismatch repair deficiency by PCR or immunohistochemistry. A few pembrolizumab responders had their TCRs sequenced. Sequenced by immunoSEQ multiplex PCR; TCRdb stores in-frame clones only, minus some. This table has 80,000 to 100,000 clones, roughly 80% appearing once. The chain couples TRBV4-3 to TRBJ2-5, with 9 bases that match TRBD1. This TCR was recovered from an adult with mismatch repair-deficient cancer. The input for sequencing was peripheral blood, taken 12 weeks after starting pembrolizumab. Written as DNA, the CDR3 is TGCGCCAGCAGCCCCGGGACAGGGAGGACAGAGACCCAGTACTTC. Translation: CASSPGTGRTETQYF.